These 31 T cell receptor beta chains were sequenced from one sample in a study of T-cell memory formation after mild COVID-19. A single record per CDR3 protein comes from TCRdb applying MiXCR to the 5' RACE reads. The sample includes fewer than 350,000 distinct CDR3 sequences, around 8% of them seen just once. Sequenced: PBMCs or a T cell subset sorted from them (not recorded which). The receptors stem from a man younger than 35 who had mild COVID-19 (a few samples of this study predate the infection). Cell type and time point are not known.

The table lists this clonotype with many counts. The V call is TRBV5-1, the J call TRBJ2-5; TRBD1 agrees at 8 bases. CDR3 size: 14 residues. The junction had 3 bases not matched to a gene; V was cut back by 4 bases and J by 1 base. Germline V lookup: CDR1 SGHRS, CDR2 YFSETQ. The CDR3 nucleotides read TGCGCCAGCAGCCCGGACAGGGCCCAAGAGACCCAGTACTTC. Translating it yields CASSPDRAQETQYF.

This clonotype has just a few counts. The CDR3: CSDRSPFRETQYF. The CDR3 DNA follows: TGCAGTGATAGGTCCCCCTTCCGGGAGACCCAGTACTTC. The chain recombines TRBV20-1 with TRBJ2-5; D call uncertain. CDR3 size: 13 residues. The germline CDR1 and CDR2 sequences are DFQATT and SNEGSKA (reference sequence). Trimming took off 7 bases at V and 5 bases at J, with 17 bases between the two ends.

This clonotype was seen a few times. V usage is TRBV9 and J usage is TRBJ1-1; 9 bases line up with TRBD1. V shed 0 bases and J 3 bases; nucleotides not matched to a gene: 3. The germline V gene encodes CDR1 SGDLS and CDR2 YYNGEE. There are 15 residues in the CDR3. The CDR3, as DNA: TGTGCCAGCAGCGTAGAAGGACAGGGGTACACTGAAGCTTTCTTT. Translating it yields CASSVEGQGYTEAFF.

This clonotype was counted a few times. The chain has TRBV5-1 and TRBJ2-1, with TRBD2 identical over 13 bases. Germline values: CDR1 SGHRS, CDR2 YFSETQ. The CDR3 is made up of 15 amino acids. Trimming removed 0 bases from V and 9 bases from J; junction bases left unmatched: 3. DNA for the CDR3: TGCGCCAGCAGCTTGGGGACTAGCGGGGGAGGTGAGCAGTTCTTC. It codes for CASSLGTSGGGEQFF.

This chain links TRBV3-1 with TRBJ1-1, with D maybe TRBD1 (5 bases). V lost 0 bases and J 5 bases, leaving 7 bases between the germline ends. Per the germline V gene, CDR1 is LGHDT and CDR2 is YNNKEL (reference sequence). The length of the CDR3 is 13 residues. Here the CDR3 reads CASSQDRVTEAFF. The CDR3 DNA is TGTGCCAGCAGCCAAGACAGGGTTACTGAAGCTTTCTTT.

This clonotype was seen repeatedly, ten times or more. This chain joins TRBV5-1 and TRBJ2-7; no clear D. From germline, CDR1 is SGHRS and CDR2 YFSETQ. Trimming took off 0 bases at V and 4 bases at J, with 11 bases between the two ends. CDR3 size: 14 residues. The CDR3 DNA reads as TGCGCCAGCAGCTTGGTTGGCCCTAAATACGAGCAGTACTTC. It is translated as CASSLVGPKYEQYF.

This clonotype was seen many times. As DNA, the CDR3 is TGTGCCAGCAGCCAAGAGGGGACAACGAACACCGGGGAGCTGTTTTTT. This translates into CASSQEGTTNTGELFF. This chain connects TRBV4-2 to TRBJ2-2, with D perhaps TRBD1 (6 bases). The CDR3 spans 16 residues. Trimming shortened V by 0 bases and J by 0 bases, and 8 bases separated the two germline ends. Germline lookup yields CDR1 LGHNA and CDR2 YNFKEQ.

The V and J genes are TRBV7-9 and TRBJ2-3, with 13 bases identical to TRBD2. CDR1 SEHNR and CDR2 FQNEAQ come from the germline V gene (reference sequence). The V and J ends lost 4 bases and 2 bases, in that order; junction bases with no gene match: 3. The CDR3 contains 16 residues. CDR3 bases: TGTGCCAGCAGCTGGGGGACTAGCGGGATCACAGATACGCAGTATTTT. Translation: CASSWGTSGITDTQYF.

This clonotype was seen repeatedly, ten times or more. The chain has TRBV4-3 and TRBJ2-1; TRBD2 matches at 14 bases. Germline values: CDR1 LGHNA, CDR2 YSLEER. Losses at the gene ends were 5 bases for V and 2 bases for J; bases not matched to a gene: 2. This CDR3 region has 16 residues. CDR3 bases: TGCGCCAGCAGCTCGACTAGCGGGGGGGCCTACAATGAGCAGTTCTTC. Residues: CASSSTSGGAYNEQFF.

Only a few counts were recorded for this clonotype. The gene calls are TRBV7-9 and TRBJ1-5; D gene ambiguous. Germline assignment: CDR1 SEHNR and CDR2 FQNEAQ (reference sequence). CDR3 length equals 12 residues. Trimming cost V 2 bases and J 9 bases, with 8 bases left between them. The CDR3 reads CASSLISGPQHF. CDR3 in DNA: TGTGCCAGCAGCTTAATTTCGGGGCCCCAGCATTTT.

In this sample, this clonotype turned up a few times. V gene TRBV20-1 combines with J gene TRBJ2-2, with 9 bases identical to TRBD1. The CDR3 contains 16 residues. J gave up 1 base and V 0 bases, and 3 bases lay outside the gene matches. CDR1 and CDR2 (germline): DFQATT, SNEGSKA (reference sequence). The CDR3 here is CSARDSGQGNTGELFF. The CDR3 nucleotides are TGCAGTGCTAGAGATTCGGGACAGGGGAACACCGGGGAGCTGTTTTTT.

This clonotype was seen a few times. CDR3 DNA sequence: TGCGCCAGCAGCCAAGGGGGCGGACAGGCTGAAAAACTGTTTTTT. Translation: CASSQGGGQAEKLFF. The V and J genes are TRBV4-3 and TRBJ1-4; 7 nucleotides align to TRBD1. Per germline, CDR1 LGHNA and CDR2 YSLEER. The V segment lost 1 base and the J segment 7 bases; nucleotides outside the gene matches: 6. This CDR3 region has 15 residues.

This clonotype was observed many times. J is TRBJ2-3 and V is TRBV9; D ambiguous. Trimming pared 0 bases from V and 1 base from J, leaving 15 bases between. In germline, CDR1 is SGDLS, CDR2 YYNGEE. This CDR3 is built from 17 residues. Here the CDR3 reads CASSVALDRPRTDTQYF. CDR3 coding DNA: TGTGCCAGCAGCGTAGCCCTGGATAGGCCCCGCACAGATACGCAGTATTTT.

This clonotype was counted a few times. One end of the junction fails to match germline, which may point to a read error. The CDR3 coding sequence is TGTGCTAGCAGCCCCGGAGCGGGGGGCCAAGAGACCCAGTACTTC. Protein product: CASSPGAGGQETQYF. This chain links TRBV7-7 with TRBJ2-5, with 9 bases that match TRBD2. The CDR3 totals 15 residues. Germline V CDR1 and CDR2: SSHAT, FNYEAQ (reference sequence). The full variable domain, completed using reference TRBV7-7 and TRBJ2-5, is GAGVSQSPRYKVTKRGQDVTLRCDPISSHATLYWYQQALGQGPEFLTYFNYEAQPDKSGLPSDRFSAERPEGSISTLTIQRTEQRDSAMYRCASSPGAGGQETQYFGPGTRLLVL.

This clonotype has just a few counts. The chain recombines TRBV5-8 with TRBJ2-3; TRBD2 matches 8 bases. Germline V gene lookup returns CDR1 SGHTS and CDR2 YDEGEE. The CDR3 has 16 residues. Trimming at V came to 1 base and at J to 2 bases, leaving 6 bases not matched to a gene. The CDR3, as DNA: TGTGCCAGCAGCTTGCGGGGCGGGGGGACCACAGATACGCAGTATTTT. Protein sequence: CASSLRGGGTTDTQYF.

This chain connects TRBV4-2 to TRBJ2-7; perhaps TRBD2 as D (5 bases). The germline gives CDR1 LGHNA, CDR2 YNFKEQ. V lost 1 base and J 6 bases, leaving 10 bases between the germline ends. This CDR3 contains 13 residues. CDR3 sequence reads: CASSQAPEGEQYF. Written as DNA, the CDR3 is TGTGCCAGCAGCCAAGCCCCTGAGGGCGAGCAGTACTTC.

This clonotype was seen ten or more times. The chain couples TRBV4-2 to TRBJ1-6, with TRBD1 matching 7 bases. This CDR3 has 17 amino acids. After removal of 0 bases from V and 5 bases from J, the junction contained 7 bases not matched to a gene. Germline V gene data show CDR1 as LGHNA and CDR2 as YNFKEQ. CDR3 protein: CASSQDPTTGNNSPLHF. For the CDR3, the DNA is TGTGCCAGCAGCCAAGATCCCACGACAGGGAATAATTCACCCCTCCACTTT.

V gene TRBV6-2 or TRBV6-3 combines with J gene TRBJ2-1, with TRBD1 as a possible D gene (6 bases). This CDR3 is 15 amino acids long. CDR1 and CDR2 from the germline V gene are MNHEY and SVGEGT. Trimming stripped 4 bases from V and 7 bases from J, with 17 bases between. In nucleotides, the CDR3 is TGTGCCAGCAGTTCCCTCCACGGGACACTGAATGAGCAGTTCTTC. Translating it yields CASSSLHGTLNEQFF.

The gene calls are TRBV18 and TRBJ1-1; weak D call: TRBD1 (6 bases). CDR3 length: 16 residues. V lost 3 bases, J lost 1 base, and 15 bases lay in between. CDR1 is KGHSH, CDR2 LQKENI, per germline. Written as DNA, the CDR3 is TGTGCCAGCTCACCGGTTAGAACAGGGTGGAACACTGAAGCTTTCTTT. Amino acid sequence: CASSPVRTGWNTEAFF.

The rearrangement joins TRBV7-9 to TRBJ1-1; 8 nucleotides agree with TRBD1. Germline assignment: CDR1 SEHNR and CDR2 FQNEAQ (reference sequence). After removal of 6 bases from V and 5 bases from J, the junction contained 8 bases not matched to a gene. This CDR3 is 14 amino acids long. CDR3 amino acids: CASSQTGAGTEAFF. The CDR3 DNA reads as TGTGCCAGCAGTCAGACAGGGGCGGGGACTGAAGCTTTCTTT.

This clonotype has a count of ten or more. The chain has TRBV20-1 and TRBJ2-1; TRBD2 is a possible D gene (5 bases). Germline values: CDR1 DFQATT, CDR2 SNEGSKA (reference sequence). The CDR3 sequence is 14 residues long. Deletions cut 0 bases from V and 4 bases from J, with 10 bases between. The CDR3 loop is CSARDRRGYNEQFF. In DNA form, the CDR3 reads TGCAGTGCTAGAGACCGTCGGGGTTACAATGAGCAGTTCTTC.

This clonotype was counted at least ten times. The chain joins TRBV29-1 to TRBJ2-3; no reliable D call. The ends were cut back, 4 bases at V and 0 bases at J, with 11 bases in the middle. Germline V gene lookup returns CDR1 SQVTM and CDR2 ANQGSEA. The CDR3 runs 14 residues. CDR3 residues: CSVVSLLSTDTQYF. CDR3 nucleotide sequence: TGCAGCGTTGTCAGCCTCCTGAGCACAGATACGCAGTATTTT.

This clonotype turned up a few times. The chain is built from TRBV9 and TRBJ1-1; tentatively, D is TRBD1 (5 bases). Trimming left V 4 bases short and J 2 bases short, with 15 bases between. This CDR3 has 15 residues. CDR1 is SGDLS, CDR2 YYNGEE, per germline. This CDR3 is CASSTVTAYNTEAFF. The CDR3 DNA is TGTGCCAGCAGCACGGTGACAGCTTACAACACTGAAGCTTTCTTT.

A few counts support this clonotype. This chain links TRBV6-6 with TRBJ1-1, with 7 nucleotides matching TRBD1. After removal of 2 bases from V and 9 bases from J, the junction contained 12 bases not matched to a gene. Per the germline V gene, CDR1 is MNHNY and CDR2 is SVGAGI (reference sequence). The CDR3 is 15 amino acids. In DNA form, the CDR3 reads TGTGCCAGCAGTTACAACCCGGGGGACAGTAAAAAAGCTTTCTTT. Translated: CASSYNPGDSKKAFF.

The V and J genes are TRBV13 and TRBJ2-5; 9 bases match TRBD1. CDR1 is PRHDT, CDR2 FYEKMQ, per germline (reference sequence). J was trimmed by 5 bases and V by 6 bases; bases with no gene match: 10. The length of the CDR3 is 15 residues. CDR3 residues: CASRIRQGDGETQYF. CDR3 bases: TGTGCCAGCAGGATACGACAGGGGGATGGGGAGACCCAGTACTTC.

This clonotype has more than one count but fewer than ten. This rearrangement joins TRBV6-2 or TRBV6-3 to TRBJ2-7; D may be TRBD1 (5 bases). The CDR3 has 13 residues. The germline CDR1 and CDR2 sequences are MNHEY and SVGEGT. Between the trimmed V and J ends, which lost 8 bases and 0 bases, there was a span of 11 bases. CDR3 in DNA: TGTGCCAGCGGGGCAGGGCACTCCTACGAGCAGTACTTC. Residues: CASGAGHSYEQYF.

This clonotype occurred many times. The CDR3 sequence: CSARDLGGGARNEQFF. For the CDR3, the DNA is TGCAGTGCTAGAGATTTAGGCGGGGGGGCCAGGAATGAGCAGTTCTTC. The chain has TRBV20-1 and TRBJ2-1, with TRBD2 matching over 9 bases. The V gene's germline CDR1 is DFQATT and CDR2 SNEGSKA (reference sequence). The CDR3 runs to 16 residues. J gave up 7 bases and V 0 bases, and 10 bases lay outside the gene matches.

Only a few counts were recorded for this clonotype. This chain joins TRBV7-9 and TRBJ2-2; TRBD1 agrees at 7 bases. CDR3 length: 14 amino acids. With 5 bases clipped from V and 3 bases from J, the junction kept 3 bases outside the gene matches. Germline CDR1 and CDR2: SEHNR and FQNEAQ (reference sequence). CDR3 nucleotide sequence: TGTGCCAGCAGCATGGGACAGTACACCGGGGAGCTGTTTTTT. This codes for CASSMGQYTGELFF.

This chain joins TRBV5-6 and TRBJ2-1; possible D gene TRBD1, 6 bases. CDR3 length: 14 residues. Germline assignment: CDR1 SGHDT and CDR2 YYEEEE. V shed 3 bases and J shed 8 bases, with 15 bases lying between them. The CDR3 DNA is TGTGCCAGCAGCTCGATGGGCAGGGGTTATGAGCAGTTCTTC. It encodes CASSSMGRGYEQFF.

This rearrangement joins TRBV10-3 to TRBJ1-2, with D possibly matching TRBD1 (5 bases). The CDR3 is 14 amino acids. The V end was cut by 2 bases, the J end by 6 bases, with 13 bases between. The germline V gene has CDR1 ENHRY and CDR2 SYGVKD. The CDR3 coding sequence is TGTGCCATCAGTGAGGCAGGGCCATTGAATGGCTACACCTTC. Translating it yields CAISEAGPLNGYTF.

The chain uses TRBV6-2 or TRBV6-3 and TRBJ1-2; D gene unclear. V was trimmed by 0 bases and J by 4 bases, leaving 9 bases between them. This CDR3 has 14 amino acids. In germline, CDR1 is MNHEY, CDR2 SVGEGT. Here the CDR3 reads CASSYSSLVYGYTF. DNA of the CDR3: TGTGCCAGCAGTTACTCGAGTTTGGTCTATGGCTACACCTTC.